The rows below give T cell receptor beta chains drawn from one sample of a study of T cell changes during pregnancy in multiple sclerosis. Clones were read by immunoSEQ multiplex PCR, and TCRdb kept only the in-frame ones, dropping some. The table lists roughly 30,000 clones, 90% of them singletons, with around 4.1% in the top ten. The sample consisted of CD8+ T cells from peripheral blood mononuclear cells, taken in the second trimester of pregnancy. Receptor source: a female donor with multiple sclerosis, enrolled in a pregnancy study. Both conserved end residues are part of each CDR3. Each record gives: J gene, V gene, CDR3 protein.

j_call: TRBJ1-1; v_call: TRBV6-1; cdr3_aa: CASRSGWGQTEAFF
j_call: TRBJ2-5; v_call: TRBV12-5; cdr3_aa: CASGLDGIFRETQYF
j_call: TRBJ2-7; v_call: TRBV29-1; cdr3_aa: CSVATESSYEQYF
j_call: TRBJ2-7; v_call: TRBV27; cdr3_aa: CASSLSGTGGYEQYF
j_call: TRBJ2-7; v_call: TRBV15; cdr3_aa: CATSRDGRPNLYEQYF
j_call: TRBJ2-7; v_call: TRBV29-1; cdr3_aa: CSVRGSRDEQYF
j_call: TRBJ2-1; v_call: TRBV5-1; cdr3_aa: CASSLETSAYNEQFF
j_call: TRBJ1-1; v_call: TRBV7-6; cdr3_aa: CASSSQGALAREAFF
j_call: TRBJ2-1; v_call: TRBV10-2; cdr3_aa: CASSWVGDEQFF
j_call: TRBJ2-4; v_call: TRBV4-2; cdr3_aa: CASSQEGAGTIDIQYF
j_call: TRBJ2-5; v_call: TRBV27; cdr3_aa: CASSLFPGVQETQYF
j_call: .; v_call: TRBV5-6; cdr3_aa: CASSLGRGNYEQYF
j_call: TRBJ1-1; v_call: TRBV4-3; cdr3_aa: CASSPTAGGEDTEAFF
j_call: TRBJ1-2; v_call: TRBV4-1; cdr3_aa: CASSLGTGDYGYTF